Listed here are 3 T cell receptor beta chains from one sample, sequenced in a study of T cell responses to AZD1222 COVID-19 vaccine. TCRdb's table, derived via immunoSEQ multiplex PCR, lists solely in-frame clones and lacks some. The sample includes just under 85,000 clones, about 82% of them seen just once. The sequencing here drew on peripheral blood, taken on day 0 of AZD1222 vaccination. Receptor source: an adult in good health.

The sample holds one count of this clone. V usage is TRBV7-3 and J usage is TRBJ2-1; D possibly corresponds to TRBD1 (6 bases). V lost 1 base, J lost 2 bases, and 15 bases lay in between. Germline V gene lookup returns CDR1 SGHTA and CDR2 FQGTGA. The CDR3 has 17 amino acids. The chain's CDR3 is CASSLNPDRDTYNEQFF. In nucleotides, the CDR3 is TGTGCCAGCAGCTTAAACCCCGATCGGGACACCTACAATGAGCAGTTCTTC.

CDR3 bases: TGTGCCAGCAGCCAAGAGCAGGGTTTGAACGAGCAGTACTTC. Protein: CASSQEQGLNEQYF. V usage is TRBV4-2 and J usage is TRBJ2-7; D is perhaps TRBD1 (5 bases). CDR3 size: 14 residues. Trimming stripped 0 bases from V and 5 bases from J, with 11 bases between. CDR1 and CDR2 from the germline V gene are LGHNA and YNFKEQ.

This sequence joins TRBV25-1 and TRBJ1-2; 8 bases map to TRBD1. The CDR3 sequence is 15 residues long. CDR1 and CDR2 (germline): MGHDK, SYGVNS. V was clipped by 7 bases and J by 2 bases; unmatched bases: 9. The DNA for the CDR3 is TGTGCCAGCAAATCGGCAGGGGGCAGGAACTATGGCTACACCTTC. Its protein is CASKSAGGRNYGYTF.